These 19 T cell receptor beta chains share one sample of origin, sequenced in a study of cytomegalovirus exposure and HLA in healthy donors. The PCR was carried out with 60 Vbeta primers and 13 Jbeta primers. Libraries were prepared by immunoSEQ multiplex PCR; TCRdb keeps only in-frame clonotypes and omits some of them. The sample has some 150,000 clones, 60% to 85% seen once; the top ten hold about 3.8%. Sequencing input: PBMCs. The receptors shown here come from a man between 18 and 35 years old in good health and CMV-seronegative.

The CDR3 spells CASSPPSSYEQYF. The DNA of the CDR3 is TGTGCCAGCAGCCCCCCATCCTCCTACGAGCAGTACTTC. This chain links TRBV11-3 with TRBJ2-7; D is unclear. The CDR3 is made up of 13 amino acids. Germline CDR1 SGHNT, CDR2 YENEEA. V gave up 5 bases and J gave up 0 bases, with 8 bases separating them. Complete variable domain (other parts from reference TRBV11-3 and TRBJ2-7): EAGVVQSPRYKIIEKKQPVAFWCNPISGHNTLYWYLQNLGQGPELLIRYENEEAVDDSQLPKDRFSAERLKGVDSTLKIQPAELGDSAVYLCASSPPSSYEQYFGPGTRLTVT.

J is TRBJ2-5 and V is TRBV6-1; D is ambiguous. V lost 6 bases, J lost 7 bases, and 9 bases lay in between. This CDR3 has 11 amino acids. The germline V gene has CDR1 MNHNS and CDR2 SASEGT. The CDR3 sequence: CASSYLGTQYF. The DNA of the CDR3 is TGTGCCAGCAGCTACCTAGGGACCCAGTACTTC.

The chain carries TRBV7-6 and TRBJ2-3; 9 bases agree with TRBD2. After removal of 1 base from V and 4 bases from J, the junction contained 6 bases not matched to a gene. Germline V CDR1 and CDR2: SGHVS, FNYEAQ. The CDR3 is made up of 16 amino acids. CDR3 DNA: TGTGCCAGCAGCTTAGTGGCGGGAGGGCGGTCAGATACGCAGTATTTT. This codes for CASSLVAGGRSDTQYF. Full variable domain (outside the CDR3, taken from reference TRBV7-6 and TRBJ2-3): GAGVSQSPRYKVTKRGQDVALRCDPISGHVSLYWYRQALGQGPEFLTYFNYEAQQDKSGLPNDRFSAERPEGSISTLTIQRTEQRDSAMYRCASSLVAGGRSDTQYFGPGTRLTVL.

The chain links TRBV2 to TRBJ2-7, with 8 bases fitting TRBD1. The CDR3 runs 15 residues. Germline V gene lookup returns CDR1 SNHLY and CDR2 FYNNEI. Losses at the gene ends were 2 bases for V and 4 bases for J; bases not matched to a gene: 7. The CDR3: CASSELGQGWYEQYF. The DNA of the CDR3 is TGTGCCAGCAGTGAATTAGGACAGGGTTGGTACGAGCAGTACTTC.

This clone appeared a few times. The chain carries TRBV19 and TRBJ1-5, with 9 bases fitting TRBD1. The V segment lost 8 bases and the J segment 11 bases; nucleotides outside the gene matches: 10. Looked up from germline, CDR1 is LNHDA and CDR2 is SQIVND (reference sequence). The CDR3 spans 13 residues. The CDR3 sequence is CASQGQGKKAQHF. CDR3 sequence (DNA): TGTGCCAGTCAAGGACAGGGGAAGAAAGCCCAGCATTTT.

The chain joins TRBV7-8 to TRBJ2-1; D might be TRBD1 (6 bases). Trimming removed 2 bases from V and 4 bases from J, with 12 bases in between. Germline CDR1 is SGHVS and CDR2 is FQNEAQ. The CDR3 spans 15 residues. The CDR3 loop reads CASSLRAQGYNEQFF. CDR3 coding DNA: TGTGCCAGCAGCTTACGGGCCCAGGGGTACAATGAGCAGTTCTTC.

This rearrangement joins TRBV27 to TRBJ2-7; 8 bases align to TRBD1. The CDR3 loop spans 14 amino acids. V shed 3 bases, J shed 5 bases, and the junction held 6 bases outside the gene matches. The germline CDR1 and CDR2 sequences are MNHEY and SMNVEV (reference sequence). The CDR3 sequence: CASSFGQGFDEQYF. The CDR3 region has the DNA TGTGCCAGCAGTTTCGGACAGGGATTCGACGAGCAGTACTTC.

CDR3 coding DNA: TGTGCCAGCAGCTTAGGCGGTCGTGCAGAGACCCAGTACTTC. It codes for CASSLGGRAETQYF. The rearrangement links TRBV7-3 to TRBJ2-5; D unresolved. This CDR3 is built from 14 residues. The V and J ends lost 2 bases and 4 bases respectively, with 11 bases between them. Germline assignment: CDR1 SGHTA and CDR2 FQGTGA.

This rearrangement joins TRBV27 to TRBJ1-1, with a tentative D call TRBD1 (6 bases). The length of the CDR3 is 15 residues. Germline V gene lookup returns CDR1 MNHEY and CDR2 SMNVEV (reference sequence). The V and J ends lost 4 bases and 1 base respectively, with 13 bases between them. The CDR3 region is CASSSELTGNTEAFF. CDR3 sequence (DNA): TGTGCCAGCAGTTCGGAACTGACAGGGAACACTGAAGCTTTCTTT.

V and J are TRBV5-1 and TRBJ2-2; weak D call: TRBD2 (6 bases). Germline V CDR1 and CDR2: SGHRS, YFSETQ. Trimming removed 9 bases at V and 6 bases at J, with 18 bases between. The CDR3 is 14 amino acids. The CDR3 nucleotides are TGCGCCACCGCCCGCGGGGAAACCCCCGGGGAGCTGTTTTTT. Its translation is CATARGETPGELFF.

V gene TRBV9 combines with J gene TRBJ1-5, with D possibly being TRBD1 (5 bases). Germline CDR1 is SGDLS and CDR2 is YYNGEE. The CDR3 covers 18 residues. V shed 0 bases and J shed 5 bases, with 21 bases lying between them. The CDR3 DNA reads TGTGCCAGCAGCGTAGTTAATCGACAGCTGAAGACACATCAGCCCCAGCATTTT. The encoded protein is CASSVVNRQLKTHQPQHF.

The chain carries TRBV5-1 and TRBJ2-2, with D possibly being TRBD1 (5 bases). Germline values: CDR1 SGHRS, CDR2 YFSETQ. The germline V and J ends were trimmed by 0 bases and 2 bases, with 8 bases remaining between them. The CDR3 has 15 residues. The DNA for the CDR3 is TGCGCCAGCAGCTTGGGACAGATTAACACCGGGGAGCTGTTTTTT. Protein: CASSLGQINTGELFF.

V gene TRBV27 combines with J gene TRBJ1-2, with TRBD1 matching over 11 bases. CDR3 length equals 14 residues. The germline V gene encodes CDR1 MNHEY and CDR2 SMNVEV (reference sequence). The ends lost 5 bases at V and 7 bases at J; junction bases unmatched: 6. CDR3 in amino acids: CASSPGQGAFGYTF. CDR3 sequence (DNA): TGTGCCAGCAGTCCCGGACAGGGGGCGTTTGGCTACACCTTC.

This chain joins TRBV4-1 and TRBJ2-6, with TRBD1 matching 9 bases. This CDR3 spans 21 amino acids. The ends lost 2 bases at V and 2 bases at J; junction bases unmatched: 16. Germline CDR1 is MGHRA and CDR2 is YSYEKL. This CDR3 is CASSQRDNRDRAHPGANVLTF. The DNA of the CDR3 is TGCGCCAGCAGCCAACGCGATAACCGGGACAGGGCTCACCCTGGGGCCAACGTCCTGACTTTC.

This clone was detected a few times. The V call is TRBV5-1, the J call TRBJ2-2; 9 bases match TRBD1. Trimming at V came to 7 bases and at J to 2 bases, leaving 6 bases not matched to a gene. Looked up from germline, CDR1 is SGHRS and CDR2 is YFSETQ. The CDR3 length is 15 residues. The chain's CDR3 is CASGRGQGNTGELFF. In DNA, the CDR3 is TGCGCCAGCGGTCGGGGACAGGGTAACACCGGGGAGCTGTTTTTT.

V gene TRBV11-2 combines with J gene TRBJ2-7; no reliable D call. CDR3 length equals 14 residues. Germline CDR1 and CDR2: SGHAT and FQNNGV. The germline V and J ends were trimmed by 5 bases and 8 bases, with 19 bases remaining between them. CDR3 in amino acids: CASSETGPEAKQYF. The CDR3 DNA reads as TGTGCCAGCAGCGAGACTGGCCCCGAAGCTAAGCAGTACTTC.

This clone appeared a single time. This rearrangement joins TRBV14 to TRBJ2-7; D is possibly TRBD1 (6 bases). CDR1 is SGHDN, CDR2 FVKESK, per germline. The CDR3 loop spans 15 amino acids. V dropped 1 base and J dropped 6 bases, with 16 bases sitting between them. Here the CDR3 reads CASSQGAGALGEQYF. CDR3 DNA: TGTGCCAGCAGCCAAGGTGCAGGGGCCCTGGGCGAGCAGTACTTC.

The DNA for the CDR3 is TGTGCCAGTGGGACAGCTCCCTACAATGAGCAGTTCTTC. Translation: CASGTAPYNEQFF. The rearrangement links TRBV19 to TRBJ2-1; 7 bases agree with TRBD1. The junction had 3 bases not matched to a gene; V was cut back by 8 bases and J by 2 bases. The CDR3 spans 13 residues. CDR1 and CDR2 from the germline V gene are LNHDA and SQIVND (reference sequence).

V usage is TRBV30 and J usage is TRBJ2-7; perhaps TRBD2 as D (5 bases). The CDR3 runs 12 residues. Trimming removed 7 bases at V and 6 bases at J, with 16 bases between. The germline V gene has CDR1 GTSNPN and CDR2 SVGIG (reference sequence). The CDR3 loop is CAFIANPLEQYF. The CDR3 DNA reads TGTGCCTTCATAGCGAACCCCCTCGAGCAGTACTTC.